This T cell receptor (beta chain) originates from a study of T cells in Graves' hyperthyroidism and ophthalmopathy. Study observations and caveats: In blood, most of the thyroid clonotypes expanded above 0.001 were also present.

As concerns this clonotype: Its antigen is not known.

The source material, RNA transcripts, was used to amplify TCR beta CDR3 regions. During a first-round RT-PCR of the TCR CDR3, the HTBI primer set was used. TCRdb reprocessed the multiplex PCR reads via MiXCR and lists one record per CDR3 protein. The sample carries approximately 320,000 distinct CDR3 sequences, approximately 16% recorded once. The clonotype was recovered from a man aged 25-45 years with Graves' hyperthyroidism. The sequenced sample was blood.

The CDR3 loop is CASSLYLGLRSYNEQFF. Written as DNA, the CDR3 is TGTGCCAGCAGCCTATACTTGGGCTTGAGGTCCTACAATGAGCAGTTCTTC. The J gene is TRBJ2-1, the V gene TRBV7-3; D remains ambiguous. CDR1 and CDR2 from the germline V gene are SGHTA and FQGTGA. V shed 5 bases and J shed 1 base, with 18 bases lying between them. This CDR3 comprises 17 residues.